This T cell receptor beta chain is drawn from a study of shared clonotypes between healthy human individuals. Clones were sequenced by immunoSEQ multiplex PCR, and TCRdb holds only the in-frame ones, with some missing. The table has about 1.1 million clones, 77% seen once. CDR3 size: 14 residues. The germline V gene encodes CDR1 SGHRS and CDR2 YFSETQ. The V end was cut by 4 bases, the J end by 2 bases, with 12 bases between. The sequenced sample was memory CD4+ T cells from PBMCs. The subset was: CD45RA-negative fraction. The V call is TRBV5-1, the J call TRBJ2-5; D ambiguous. This TCR came from a young man in good health. Some clones in this sample may be carry-over from other donors' samples. CDR3 sequence reads: CASSPQGQQETQYF. The CDR3, as DNA: TGCGCCAGCAGCCCCCAAGGCCAACAAGAGACCCAGTACTTC.